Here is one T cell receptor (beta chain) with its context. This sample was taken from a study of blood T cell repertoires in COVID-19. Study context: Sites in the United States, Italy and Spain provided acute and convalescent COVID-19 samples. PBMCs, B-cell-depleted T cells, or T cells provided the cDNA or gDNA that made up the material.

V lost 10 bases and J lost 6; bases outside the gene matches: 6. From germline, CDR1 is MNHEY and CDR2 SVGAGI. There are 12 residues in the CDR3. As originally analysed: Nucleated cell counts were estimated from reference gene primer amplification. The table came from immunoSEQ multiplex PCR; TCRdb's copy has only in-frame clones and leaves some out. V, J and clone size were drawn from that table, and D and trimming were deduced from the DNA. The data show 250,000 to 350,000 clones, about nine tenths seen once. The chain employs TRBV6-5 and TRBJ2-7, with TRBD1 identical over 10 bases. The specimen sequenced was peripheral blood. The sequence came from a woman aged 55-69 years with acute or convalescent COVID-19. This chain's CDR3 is CATGTGVLEQYF. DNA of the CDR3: TGTGCCACCGGGACAGGGGTGCTCGAGCAGTACTTC.